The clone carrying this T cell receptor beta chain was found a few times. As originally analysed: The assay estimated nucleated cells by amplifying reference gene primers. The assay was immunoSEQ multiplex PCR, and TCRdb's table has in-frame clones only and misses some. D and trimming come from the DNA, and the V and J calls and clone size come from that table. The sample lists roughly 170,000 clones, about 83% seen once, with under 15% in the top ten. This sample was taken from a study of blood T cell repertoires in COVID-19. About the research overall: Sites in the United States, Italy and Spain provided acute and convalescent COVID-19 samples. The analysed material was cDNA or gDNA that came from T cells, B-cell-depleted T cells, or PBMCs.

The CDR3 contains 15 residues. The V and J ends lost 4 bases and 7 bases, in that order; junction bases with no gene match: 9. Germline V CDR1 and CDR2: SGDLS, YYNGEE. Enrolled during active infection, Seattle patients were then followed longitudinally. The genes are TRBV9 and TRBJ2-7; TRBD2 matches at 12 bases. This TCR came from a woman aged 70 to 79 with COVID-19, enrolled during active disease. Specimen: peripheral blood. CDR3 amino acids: CASSKTSGRSGEQYF. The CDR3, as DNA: TGTGCCAGCAGCAAGACTAGCGGGAGATCTGGAGAGCAGTACTTC.